These 12 T cell receptor beta chains came from one sample sequenced in a study of shared clonotypes between healthy human individuals (dated by TCRdb to 2019 to 2021). Receptor libraries were prepared by the immunoSEQ multiplex PCR assay. The table was pulled from immuneACCESS by TCRdb, which kept in-frame rearrangements only. Such tables lose some clones; where checked, under half of the loss comes from unresolved V genes, and the rest has no known cause. Present in this sample are over a million clones, roughly 96% of which were seen just once. Over 1% of the sample lies in the top ten. The sample consisted of naive CD4+ T cells sorted from blood. The cell subset or site label, read with the paper, signifies: CD45RA+ positively selected. These receptors were obtained from a man younger than 40 in good health.

V usage is TRBV5-6 and J usage is TRBJ2-5, with D tentatively TRBD2 (5 bases). Between the trimmed V and J ends, which lost 4 bases and 0 bases, there was a span of 13 bases. The CDR3 has 15 amino acids. Germline CDR1 SGHDT, CDR2 YYEEEE. Here the CDR3 DNA reads TGTGCCAGCAGCAACTGGGGAGTATACCAAGAGACCCAGTACTTC. It yields the protein CASSNWGVYQETQYF.

V and J are TRBV11-2 and TRBJ2-7; 9 nucleotides align to TRBD1. The CDR3 spans 15 residues. J gave up 4 bases and V 3 bases, and 7 bases lay outside the gene matches. Germline values: CDR1 SGHAT, CDR2 FQNNGV. CDR3 residues: CASSFGTGFLYEQYF. As DNA, the CDR3 is TGTGCCAGCAGCTTTGGGACAGGGTTTTTGTACGAGCAGTACTTC.

This rearrangement joins TRBV7-9 to TRBJ2-1; D unresolved. The ends were cut back, 1 base at V and 9 bases at J, with 13 bases in the middle. This CDR3 region has 14 residues. The germline V gene has CDR1 SEHNR and CDR2 FQNEAQ (reference sequence). CDR3 sequence reads: CASSLEIRLVEQFF. CDR3 nucleotide sequence: TGTGCCAGCAGCTTAGAAATCCGTCTCGTTGAGCAGTTCTTC.

This rearrangement joins TRBV4-1 to TRBJ1-5; D possibly corresponds to TRBD1 (6 bases). This CDR3 comprises 14 residues. The V gene lost 1 base and the J gene lost 6 bases, with 10 bases spanning the gap. CDR1 MGHRA and CDR2 YSYEKL come from the germline V gene. CDR3 loop: CASSQVGGSQPQHF. In DNA, the CDR3 is TGCGCCAGCAGCCAAGTTGGGGGCTCTCAGCCCCAGCATTTT.

This clone was seen once. The chain is built from TRBV27 and TRBJ2-7; D is unclear. The CDR3 length is 13 residues. CDR1 MNHEY and CDR2 SMNVEV come from the germline V gene (reference sequence). V lost 4 bases to trimming and J lost 0 bases, with 7 bases between them. CDR3 loop: CASSSSTSYEQYF. Here the CDR3 DNA reads TGTGCCAGCAGTTCAAGCACCTCCTACGAGCAGTACTTC.

The rearrangement links TRBV7-9 to TRBJ1-3, with unresolved D. The CDR3 consists of 15 residues. Germline V gene lookup returns CDR1 SEHNR and CDR2 FQNEAQ (reference sequence). The V and J ends lost 5 bases and 2 bases respectively, with 13 bases between them. The DNA of the CDR3 is TGTGCCAGCAGCAACAATCTCAAGCCTGGAAACACCATATATTTT. This encodes CASSNNLKPGNTIYF.

To note about this clone: Other DNA sequences from this sample encode an identical CDR3 as well. The chain recombines TRBV18 with TRBJ2-7; D possibly uses TRBD1 or TRBD2 (5 bases each). The CDR3 has 13 residues. Trimming took 3 bases from V and 7 from J, leaving 13 bases between them. CDR1 is KGHSH, CDR2 LQKENI, per germline. CDR3 residues: CASSPGTGYEQYF. The CDR3 DNA follows: TGTGCCAGCTCACCCGGGACCGGTTATGAGCAGTACTTC. The full variable domain, rest sourced from reference TRBV18 and TRBJ2-7, is NAGVMQNPRHLVRRRGQEARLRCSPMKGHSHVYWYRQLPEEGLKFMVYLQKENIIDESGMPKERFSAEFPKEGPSILRIQQVVRGDSAAYFCASSPGTGYEQYFGPGTRLTVT.

The genes are TRBV12-5 and TRBJ2-5, with 9 bases that match TRBD2. V lost 0 bases and J lost 1; bases outside the gene matches: 3. This CDR3 has 16 amino acids. CDR1 is LGHNT and CDR2 is FRNRAP in the germline V gene. In DNA form, the CDR3 reads TGTGCTAGTGGTTTGGTTCTAGCGGGACTCCAAGAGACCCAGTACTTC. Its translation is CASGLVLAGLQETQYF.

This clone has only one observation. The CDR3: CASTYLYQGSTGELFF. The CDR3, as DNA: TGTGCCAGCACCTATTTGTATCAGGGGAGCACCGGGGAGCTGTTTTTT. The V call is TRBV27, the J call TRBJ2-2, with TRBD1 as a possible D gene (6 bases). The CDR3 length is 16 residues. The V and J ends lost 7 bases and 4 bases respectively, with 19 bases between them. Germline V gives CDR1 MNHEY, CDR2 SMNVEV (reference sequence).

Note on this clone: This CDR3 is also generated by other DNA sequences in the sample. The J gene is TRBJ1-3, the V gene TRBV28; 7 bases line up with TRBD1. Germline-derived CDR1 and CDR2 are MDHEN and SYDVKM. With 5 bases clipped from V and 0 bases from J, the junction kept 4 bases outside the gene matches. CDR3 length: 15 residues. The CDR3 DNA reads TGTGCCAGCAGTACGGGGACAGCCTCTGGAAACACCATATATTTT. It specifies CASSTGTASGNTIYF.

The rearrangement joins TRBV9 to TRBJ2-7; no clear D gene. V was cut by 0 bases and J by 1 base, with 8 bases left in between. The CDR3 totals 14 residues. CDR1 and CDR2 from the germline V gene are SGDLS and YYNGEE. The CDR3: CASSVGSRSYEQYF. DNA of the CDR3: TGTGCCAGCAGCGTAGGGTCTCGATCCTACGAGCAGTACTTC.

The rearrangement joins TRBV28 to TRBJ2-7; TRBD1 matches at 7 bases. This CDR3 is built from 14 residues. V was clipped by 6 bases and J by 2 bases; unmatched bases: 7. Germline V gives CDR1 MDHEN, CDR2 SYDVKM. The CDR3 DNA is TGTGCCAGCAGATTCTCCGACAGGGCCTACGAGCAGTACTTC. This sequence encodes CASRFSDRAYEQYF.